Given below is one T cell receptor beta chain in context. Repertoires were generated with immunoSEQ multiplex PCR, while TCRdb's copy carries only in-frame clones and drops some. The data show approximately 100,000 clones, approximately 90% seen once. Between the trimmed V and J ends, which lost 1 base and 3 bases, there was a span of 13 bases. There are 15 residues in the CDR3. Germline CDR1 and CDR2: SGHVS and FNYEAQ. This sample was included in a study of T cell changes during pregnancy in multiple sclerosis. The specimen comprised peripheral blood, sampled after pregnancy. This TCR was sampled from a female donor with multiple sclerosis, enrolled in a pregnancy study. V gene TRBV7-6 combines with J gene TRBJ2-7, with D possibly TRBD1 on 5 matching bases. The CDR3 bases are TGTGCCAGCAGCTTAGTGGGGCAACCCGACTACGAGCAGTACTTC. It translates to CASSLVGQPDYEQYF.